What follows are 20 T cell receptor beta chains derived from one specimen sequenced in a study of long-term antiretroviral therapy in people with HIV. With survey level as its setting, the immunoSEQ assay was v3.0. Clones were read by immunoSEQ multiplex PCR, and TCRdb kept only the in-frame ones, dropping some. The table shows around 29,000 clones, with 70% to 90% occurring only once. The source material was unsorted PBMCs, sampled 3.2 years before starting antiretroviral therapy. These receptors all come from a man aged 45-60 years with HIV.

This chain links TRBV7-9 with TRBJ2-7; 8 nucleotides line up with TRBD1. Germline values: CDR1 SEHNR, CDR2 FQNEAQ (reference sequence). V trimming: 5 bases; J trimming: 1 base; junction bases outside the gene matches: 7. The CDR3 is 15 residues long. The CDR3, as DNA: TGTGCCAGCAGCCCACAGGGGGGTACATCCTACGAGCAGTACTTC. This sequence encodes CASSPQGGTSYEQYF.

This chain connects TRBV30 to TRBJ2-1, with D possibly TRBD2 on 6 matching bases. Germline V lookup: CDR1 GTSNPN, CDR2 SVGIG (reference sequence). V lost 0 bases, J lost 7 bases, and 10 bases lay in between. This CDR3 has 13 residues. The chain's CDR3 is CAWSVLAVNEQFF. The CDR3 DNA reads as TGTGCCTGGAGTGTACTAGCCGTGAATGAGCAGTTCTTC. Together with reference TRBV30 and TRBJ2-1, the CDR3 gives the full variable domain: SQTIHQWPATLVQPVGSPLSLECTVEGTSNPNLYWYRQAAGRGLQLLFYSVGIGQISSEVPQNLSASRPQDRQFILSSKKLLLSDSGFYLCAWSVLAVNEQFFGPGTRLTVL.

V is TRBV5-1 and J is TRBJ1-1, with TRBD1 as a possible D gene (6 bases). The length of the CDR3 is 15 residues. CDR1 and CDR2 (germline): SGHRS, YFSETQ. The germline V and J ends were trimmed by 5 bases and 5 bases, with 19 bases remaining between them. CDR3 sequence reads: CASSPNPGQGTEAFF. In DNA form, the CDR3 reads TGCGCCAGCAGTCCAAACCCGGGACAAGGGACTGAAGCTTTCTTT.

This clone showed up just once. The V and J genes are TRBV27 and TRBJ2-3, with D uncertain. V lost 0 bases to trimming and J lost 1 base, with 8 bases between them. The CDR3 has 15 amino acids. Germline V gives CDR1 MNHEY, CDR2 SMNVEV (reference sequence). In DNA, the CDR3 is TGTGCCAGCAGTTTATCAAGGGCTCGCACAGATACGCAGTATTTT. Protein: CASSLSRARTDTQYF.

The chain recombines TRBV18 with TRBJ2-7; TRBD2 matches 7 bases. The CDR3 length is 14 residues. Losses at the gene ends were 5 bases for V and 3 bases for J; bases not matched to a gene: 7. Germline CDR1 reads KGHSH; CDR2 reads LQKENI. The CDR3 DNA reads TGTGCCAGCTCAGCCTCTAGCGGAGACTACGAGCAGTACTTC. Translated, it gives CASSASSGDYEQYF. The variable domain in full, with the rest retrieved from reference TRBV18 and TRBJ2-7, is NAGVMQNPRHLVRRRGQEARLRCSPMKGHSHVYWYRQLPEEGLKFMVYLQKENIIDESGMPKERFSAEFPKEGPSILRIQQVVRGDSAAYFCASSASSGDYEQYFGPGTRLTVT.

The CDR3 loop is CASSQFPGLAGRNSYNEQFF. The CDR3 region has the DNA TGTGCCAGCAGCCAATTCCCGGGACTAGCGGGGAGAAACTCCTACAATGAGCAGTTCTTC. V is TRBV14 and J is TRBJ2-1, with 13 nucleotides matching TRBD2. The length of the CDR3 is 20 residues. Trimming took 2 bases from V and 0 from J; bases not matched to a gene: 10. Germline assignment: CDR1 SGHDN and CDR2 FVKESK.

V is TRBV18 and J is TRBJ1-2; D unresolved. CDR1 and CDR2 from the germline V gene are KGHSH and LQKENI. CDR3 length: 14 residues. The V and J ends lost 2 bases and 0 bases respectively, with 7 bases between them. CDR3 DNA: TGTGCCAGCTCACCAATCCCAGCTAACTATGGCTACACCTTC. Amino acid sequence: CASSPIPANYGYTF.

Regarding this clone: The junction departs from the called germline gene at one end, perhaps through a read error. The chain has TRBV7-8 and TRBJ2-3; 9 bases line up with TRBD2. Looked up from germline, CDR1 is SGHVS and CDR2 is FQNEAQ. The CDR3 totals 14 residues. The CDR3 is CASSLAGFQDTQYF. CDR3 DNA sequence: TGTGCCAGCAGCCTAGCGGGGTTCCAGGATACGCAGTATTTT.

The chain links TRBV5-6 to TRBJ2-7; 11 bases are shared with TRBD2. The CDR3 spans 15 residues. J gave up 3 bases and V 2 bases, and 4 bases lay outside the gene matches. Germline V CDR1 and CDR2: SGHDT, YYEEEE. Written as DNA, the CDR3 is TGTGCCAGCAGCTTCTTGCTAGCGGGGGGCTACGAGCAGTACTTC. This gives the protein CASSFLLAGGYEQYF.

V usage is TRBV5-1 and J usage is TRBJ2-1; D might be TRBD1 (5 bases). V lost 0 bases to trimming and J lost 12 bases, with 19 bases between them. This CDR3 has 15 residues. Germline CDR1 reads SGHRS; CDR2 reads YFSETQ. The CDR3 coding sequence is TGCGCCAGCAGCTTGGGGGGATATGGGGCTTCGCGGCAGTTCTTC. This gives the protein CASSLGGYGASRQFF.

The V gene is TRBV5-1, the J gene TRBJ2-3, with 9 bases fitting TRBD2. The V and J ends lost 5 bases and 5 bases, in that order; junction bases with no gene match: 6. The CDR3 totals 14 residues. Germline V gene sequence: CDR1 SGHRS, CDR2 YFSETQ. CDR3 in DNA: TGCGCCAGCAGACGGATTAGCGGGGGAGATACGCAGTATTTT. This encodes CASRRISGGDTQYF.

This chain links TRBV10-3 with TRBJ1-2, with D perhaps TRBD1 (6 bases). The V end lost 5 bases, the J end lost 5 bases, and 12 bases lay between the germline ends. Germline-derived CDR1 and CDR2 are ENHRY and SYGVKD. The CDR3 length is 13 residues. The CDR3 bases are TGTGCCATCAGTACGGACAGTTTATATGGCTACACCTTC. The encoded protein is CAISTDSLYGYTF.

The rearrangement links TRBV9 to TRBJ1-3; D might be TRBD1 (5 bases). The CDR3 covers 15 residues. Germline V gives CDR1 SGDLS, CDR2 YYNGEE. V dropped 3 bases and J dropped 2 bases, with 12 bases sitting between them. In DNA form, the CDR3 reads TGTGCCAGCAGCGCGCCCCAGGGCCCTGGAAACACCATATATTTT. This codes for CASSAPQGPGNTIYF.

The gene calls are TRBV7-9 and TRBJ2-1, with TRBD2 identical over 7 bases. Germline CDR1 is SEHNR and CDR2 is FQNEAQ (reference sequence). The CDR3 is 15 residues long. V trimming: 5 bases; J trimming: 8 bases; junction bases outside the gene matches: 12. CDR3 in amino acids: CASSATSAPSDEQFF. As DNA, the CDR3 is TGTGCCAGCAGCGCCACTAGCGCACCCTCGGATGAGCAGTTCTTC.

The rearrangement links TRBV4-1 to TRBJ2-7, with TRBD1 matching over 7 bases. Unmatched junction bases numbered 8, after V lost 3 bases and J lost 0 bases. This CDR3 comprises 16 residues. CDR1 MGHRA and CDR2 YSYEKL come from the germline V gene. CDR3 in amino acids: CASSHNMQGDSYEQYF. In DNA, the CDR3 is TGCGCCAGCAGCCACAATATGCAGGGGGACTCCTACGAGCAGTACTTC.

The J gene is TRBJ2-2, the V gene TRBV7-3, with 8 bases fitting TRBD2. Germline values: CDR1 SGHTA, CDR2 FQGTGA. Unmatched junction bases numbered 9, after V lost 1 base and J lost 2 bases. The CDR3 has 18 residues. The CDR3 spells CASSLRVGAGANTGELFF. The CDR3 region has the DNA TGTGCCAGCAGCTTAAGGGTGGGAGCGGGGGCCAACACCGGGGAGCTGTTTTTT.

The V and J genes are TRBV7-6 and TRBJ1-4; D perhaps matches TRBD1 (5 bases). V was pared by 5 bases and J by 5 bases, with 15 bases between. CDR1 and CDR2 (germline): SGHVS, FNYEAQ. This CDR3 comprises 15 residues. The CDR3 DNA follows: TGTGCCAGCAGCGAGACGGGACTGCGCAATGAAAAACTGTTTTTT. Amino acids: CASSETGLRNEKLFF.

The table lists this clone with a count of one. This chain uses TRBV27 with TRBJ1-1; 9 positions agree with TRBD1. Germline assignment: CDR1 MNHEY and CDR2 SMNVEV (reference sequence). Trimming removed 5 bases from V and 10 bases from J; junction bases left unmatched: 11. The CDR3 length is 14 residues. CDR3 in amino acids: CASSTQQGASGAFF. The CDR3 region has the DNA TGTGCCAGCAGTACCCAACAGGGGGCGAGCGGAGCTTTCTTT.

This clone was observed once. The chain combines TRBV5-6 with TRBJ2-3; D is possibly TRBD2 (5 bases). The CDR3 has 16 amino acids. Trimming removed 0 bases at V and 2 bases at J, with 13 bases between. Germline CDR1 and CDR2: SGHDT and YYEEEE. CDR3 sequence (DNA): TGTGCCAGCAGCTTGGGTTCGGGGTTCGACACAGATACGCAGTATTTT. It yields the protein CASSLGSGFDTDTQYF.

The V gene is TRBV11-2, the J gene TRBJ2-1, with 10 bases that match TRBD2. J was trimmed by 3 bases and V by 6 bases; bases with no gene match: 8. The CDR3 runs to 16 residues. The germline gives CDR1 SGHAT, CDR2 FQNNGV. CDR3 nucleotides: TGTGCCAGCAGGGGAAATCTAGCGGGGGTCTACAATGAGCAGTTCTTC. Translated, it gives CASRGNLAGVYNEQFF.